This passage covers 4 T cell receptor beta chains from one sample sequenced in a study of long-term antiretroviral therapy in people with HIV (dated by TCRdb to the early 2020s). The immunoSEQ hsTCRB v3.0 assay was used at survey level resolution to sequence the TRB variable region. TCRdb stores this immuneACCESS table with in-frame sequences only. Part of the clones is absent; in the studies checked, under half of the shortfall reflects unresolved V genes, and no reason is known for the rest. Present in this sample are 14,000 or so clones, roughly 88% of which were seen just once. Together, the top ten hold 11% of the sample. Sequenced here: unsorted PBMCs, sampled 6.2 years after starting antiretroviral therapy. All receptors come from a man between 40 and 49 years old with HIV.

The rearrangement links TRBV18 to TRBJ1-1; no firm D call. From germline, CDR1 is KGHSH and CDR2 LQKENI. The CDR3 has 16 amino acids. V lost 3 bases to trimming and J lost 4 bases, with 18 bases between them. CDR3 coding DNA: TGTGCCAGCTCACCGTTATCAACAGTGGACTTCACTGAAGCTTTCTTT. Protein: CASSPLSTVDFTEAFF. The complete variable domain, with remaining parts taken from reference TRBV18 and TRBJ1-1, reads NAGVMQNPRHLVRRRGQEARLRCSPMKGHSHVYWYRQLPEEGLKFMVYLQKENIIDESGMPKERFSAEFPKEGPSILRIQQVVRGDSAAYFCASSPLSTVDFTEAFFGQGTRLTVV.

The gene calls are TRBV6-6 and TRBJ1-5; 8 positions match TRBD1. Germline trimming cut 4 bases from V and 5 bases from J; bases unmatched to any gene: 4. The length of the CDR3 is 14 residues. Germline V lookup: CDR1 MNHNY, CDR2 SVGAGI (reference sequence). The DNA for the CDR3 is TGTGCCAGCAGTTTGGACAGGGTATATCAGCCCCAGCATTTT. Protein product: CASSLDRVYQPQHF.

The genes are TRBV5-1 and TRBJ2-5; maybe TRBD2 (6 bases). Germline V CDR1 and CDR2: SGHRS, YFSETQ. Trimming left V 4 bases short and J 6 bases short, with 16 bases between. CDR3 length: 14 residues. The CDR3 DNA follows: TGCGCCAGCAGCCTGGGACTTTCTGGGAAGACCCAGTACTTC. It codes for CASSLGLSGKTQYF.

The chain recombines TRBV18 with TRBJ2-2; possible D gene TRBD1, 5 bases. CDR1 is KGHSH and CDR2 is LQKENI in the germline V gene. This CDR3 region has 16 residues. With 4 bases removed from V and 3 bases from J, the gap between germline ends came to 15 bases. The CDR3 DNA sequence: TGTGCCAGCTCACGATTATTGACAGCTGACACCGGGGAGCTGTTTTTT. It codes for CASSRLLTADTGELFF.